These 25 T cell receptor beta chains share one sample of origin, sequenced in a study of patients and donors after allogeneic stem cell transplantation (dated by TCRdb to between 2020 and 2021). Library preparation used RT-PCR. TCRdb records NextSeq 550 as the sequencer. TCRdb took the public reads, trimmed them with fastp at Q25, ran MiXCR for clone calling and kept in-frame beta chains. Merged by CDR3 protein, the rows form single entries marked with the most common genes and DNA. The sample data list fewer than 500,000 distinct CDR3 sequences, and 16% of these were observed just once. The ten biggest clones cover less than 8% of the sample. The sequenced sample was blood, either unsorted or a sorted T cell fraction (not recorded which). The receptors shown here come from a human donor who was either an allogeneic HSCT recipient or a stem cell or donor lymphocyte infusion donor (not recorded which). It is not recorded whose cells these are; they may come from a transplant donor.

The sample holds a few counts of this clonotype. The chain is built from TRBV12-5 and TRBJ2-5; possibly TRBD1 for D (5 bases). Trimming took off 0 bases at V and 4 bases at J, with 6 bases between the two ends. This CDR3 comprises 13 residues. CDR1 LGHNT and CDR2 FRNRAP come from the germline V gene. The DNA of the CDR3 is TGTGCTAGTGGTTTGGTAAGGGGAGAGACCCAGTACTTC. Protein sequence: CASGLVRGETQYF. Filled out from reference TRBV12-5 and TRBJ2-5, the complete variable domain reads DARVTQTPRHKVTEMGQEVTMRCQPILGHNTVFWYRQTMMQGLELLAYFRNRAPLDDSGMPKDRFSAEMPDATLATLKIQPSEPRDSAVYFCASGLVRGETQYFGPGTRLLVL.

This clonotype turned up a few times. The rearrangement links TRBV12-3 or TRBV12-4 to TRBJ1-2, with D hard to call. The CDR3 loop spans 11 amino acids. Trimming removed 7 bases from V and 12 bases from J, with 15 bases in between. CDR3 bases: TGTGCCAGCACTCGCAAGAGGAACCACACCTTC. As protein: CASTRKRNHTF.

Many counts were recorded for this clonotype. The chain recombines TRBV5-1 with TRBJ2-1; TRBD1 is a possible D gene (6 bases). V was shortened by 0 bases and J by 6 bases, with 16 bases between the two germline ends. Germline CDR1 is SGHRS and CDR2 is YFSETQ. CDR3 length equals 16 residues. DNA of the CDR3: TGCGCCAGCAGCTTGGAATCCCCGGGACATCGCAATGAGCAGTTCTTC. It is translated as CASSLESPGHRNEQFF. Supplemented by reference TRBV5-1 and TRBJ2-1, the full variable domain reads KAGVTQTPRYLIKTRGQQVTLSCSPISGHRSVSWYQQTPGQGLQFLFEYFSETQRNKGNFPGRFSGRQFSNSRSEMNVSTLELGDSALYLCASSLESPGHRNEQFFGPGTRLTVL.

This clonotype was seen a handful of times. The V call is TRBV28, the J call TRBJ1-2, with D possibly being TRBD1 (6 bases). The CDR3 spans 15 residues. V dropped 2 bases and J dropped 1 base, with 11 bases sitting between them. Germline V CDR1 and CDR2: MDHEN, SYDVKM. The chain's CDR3 is CASSLGEGGNYGYTF. For the CDR3, the DNA is TGTGCCAGCAGTTTAGGAGAGGGGGGTAACTATGGCTACACCTTC.

Ten or more counts support this clonotype. The chain combines TRBV5-1 with TRBJ1-1; D is unclear. The CDR3 covers 13 residues. Trimming removed 1 base from V and 1 base from J, with 5 bases in between. CDR1 SGHRS and CDR2 YFSETQ come from the germline V gene. This CDR3 is CASSLMRNTEAFF. CDR3 coding DNA: TGCGCCAGCAGCTTGATGAGGAACACTGAAGCTTTCTTT.

This clonotype was counted a few times. This sequence joins TRBV9 and TRBJ2-3; D possibly matches TRBD1 or TRBD2 (6 bases each). CDR3 length equals 14 residues. The germline CDR1 and CDR2 sequences are SGDLS and YYNGEE. V shed 4 bases and J shed 5 bases, with 14 bases lying between them. For the CDR3, the DNA is TGTGCCAGCAGCACACTAGGGGGAGGAGATACGCAGTATTTT. Protein sequence: CASSTLGGGDTQYF.

This clonotype has only a few counts. This chain links TRBV29-1 with TRBJ2-1, with 9 bases matching TRBD1. This CDR3 has 19 amino acids. Germline CDR1 and CDR2: SQVTM and ANQGSEA. The V gene end was trimmed by 1 base and the J gene end by 9 bases; junction bases not matched to a gene: 22. The chain's CDR3 is CSVEGWTGVLAGNPAEQFF. The CDR3, as DNA: TGCAGCGTTGAAGGTTGGACAGGGGTTCTAGCAGGGAATCCGGCTGAGCAGTTCTTC.

This chain links TRBV3-1 with TRBJ2-6; no reliable D call. Germline V gene data show CDR1 as LGHDT and CDR2 as YNNKEL (reference sequence). V lost 1 base to trimming and J lost 0 bases, with 7 bases between them. The CDR3 loop spans 16 amino acids. The CDR3 here is CASSQGPNSGANVLTF. CDR3 sequence (DNA): TGTGCCAGCAGCCAAGGGCCGAACTCTGGGGCCAACGTCCTGACTTTC. The full variable domain, in which reference TRBV3-1 and TRBJ2-6 provide the parts outside the CDR3, is DTAVSQTPKYLVTQMGNDKSIKCEQNLGHDTMYWYKQDSKKFLKIMFSYNNKELIINETVPNRFSPKSPDKAHLNLHINSLELGDSAVYFCASSQGPNSGANVLTFGAGSRLTVL.

This clonotype was detected ten times or more. The rearrangement links TRBV29-1 to TRBJ2-1; 7 bases match TRBD2. The CDR3 loop spans 13 amino acids. CDR1 and CDR2 from the germline V gene are SQVTM and ANQGSEA. V trimming: 8 bases; J trimming: 7 bases; junction bases outside the gene matches: 11. The CDR3 loop reads CSLGGGIWNEQFF. The CDR3 bases are TGCAGCCTGGGGGGAGGGATCTGGAATGAGCAGTTCTTC.

The rearrangement links TRBV11-1 to TRBJ2-1; 7 bases fit TRBD2. From germline, CDR1 is SGHAT and CDR2 FQDESV (reference sequence). J lost 7 bases, V lost 1 base, and 7 bases had no gene match. The CDR3 is 15 amino acids. CDR3 coding DNA: TGTGCCAGCAGCTTAGAGGGCGGGAGAGGTAATGAGCAGTTCTTC. It translates to CASSLEGGRGNEQFF.

The chain is built from TRBV2 and TRBJ1-1, with a tentative D call TRBD1 (5 bases). This CDR3 contains 12 residues. The V and J ends lost 6 bases and 5 bases respectively, with 10 bases between them. Germline V gives CDR1 SNHLY, CDR2 FYNNEI. The CDR3, as DNA: TGTGCCAGCAGGGGGCAGGGAACTGAAGCTTTCTTT. Its protein is CASRGQGTEAFF.

This clonotype was counted at least ten times. This sequence joins TRBV6-5 and TRBJ2-7; D is possibly TRBD2 (6 bases). Trimming removed 2 bases at V and 7 bases at J, with 15 bases between. CDR1 and CDR2 (germline): MNHEY, SVGAGI. CDR3 size: 14 residues. In DNA, the CDR3 is TGTGCCAGCAGTTACCTGGGGGACGGGGGAGAGCAGTACTTC. It yields the protein CASSYLGDGGEQYF.

This clonotype was seen a few times. The V gene is TRBV5-1, the J gene TRBJ2-2; possibly TRBD2 for D (6 bases). The CDR3 is 18 residues long. Germline CDR1 and CDR2: SGHRS and YFSETQ. V was clipped by 1 base and J by 0 bases, with 16 bases between them. CDR3 DNA sequence: TGCGCCAGCAGCTTGATCCGGGGGTCGTTCGCGAACACCGGGGAGCTGTTTTTT. Translating gives CASSLIRGSFANTGELFF. The full variable domain, rest sourced from reference TRBV5-1 and TRBJ2-2, is KAGVTQTPRYLIKTRGQQVTLSCSPISGHRSVSWYQQTPGQGLQFLFEYFSETQRNKGNFPGRFSGRQFSNSRSEMNVSTLELGDSALYLCASSLIRGSFANTGELFFGEGSRLTVL.

The rearrangement links TRBV18 to TRBJ2-7; D is unclear. The CDR3 has 13 amino acids. V lost 6 bases, J lost 1 base, and 10 bases lay in between. Looked up from germline, CDR1 is KGHSH and CDR2 is LQKENI. The CDR3, as DNA: TGTGCCAGCTCCCAGGCAGGATCCTACGAGCAGTACTTC. Translating gives CASSQAGSYEQYF.

As DNA, the CDR3 is TGTGCCACCAGCAGAGCCAGGACAGGCGGGCAGCCCCAGCATTTT. Amino acids: CATSRARTGGQPQHF. The rearrangement links TRBV15 to TRBJ1-5; TRBD1 agrees at 7 bases. CDR1 and CDR2 from the germline V gene are LNHNV and YYDKDF (reference sequence). With V trimmed by 1 base and J by 7 bases, 7 bases remained unmatched. The CDR3 spans 15 residues.

V is TRBV4-3 and J is TRBJ2-6, with D tentatively TRBD1 (6 bases). Germline V gene lookup returns CDR1 LGHNA and CDR2 YSLEER. The CDR3 is made up of 17 amino acids. Trimming cost V 4 bases and J 2 bases, with 15 bases left between them. CDR3 DNA: TGCGCCAGCAGCCGAGGATTGGCAGGGGCTGGGGCCAACGTCCTGACTTTC. As protein: CASSRGLAGAGANVLTF.

In its sample, this clonotype was seen many times. The chain combines TRBV12-3 or TRBV12-4 with TRBJ2-1; 7 bases map to TRBD2. There are 16 residues in the CDR3. V shed 3 bases, J shed 1 base, and the junction held 6 bases outside the gene matches. The CDR3: CASSFRLAGSYNEQFF. The CDR3 nucleotides read TGTGCCAGCAGTTTCCGACTAGCCGGGTCCTACAATGAGCAGTTCTTC.

The sample holds many counts of this clonotype. This rearrangement joins TRBV12-3 or TRBV12-4 to TRBJ2-7; D is unresolved. The V end lost 4 bases, the J end lost 3 bases, and 13 bases lay between the germline ends. The CDR3 is 14 residues long. CDR3 region: CASSSREKSYEQYF. The DNA for the CDR3 is TGTGCCAGCAGTTCTAGGGAAAAGAGCTACGAGCAGTACTTC.

There are a few counts of this clonotype. V gene TRBV15 combines with J gene TRBJ2-3; D tentatively fits TRBD1 or TRBD2 (5 bases each). The CDR3 contains 11 residues. The V gene lost 10 bases and the J gene lost 4 bases, with 9 bases spanning the gap. CDR1 is LNHNV, CDR2 YYDKDF, per germline (reference sequence). DNA for the CDR3: TGTGCCATCGGGACCCCAGATACGCAGTATTTT. Protein sequence: CAIGTPDTQYF.

The chain has TRBV12-3 or TRBV12-4 and TRBJ1-1, with 9 nucleotides matching TRBD1. The CDR3 is 14 amino acids. V was pared by 5 bases and J by 4 bases, with 5 bases of the junction left unmatched. Here the CDR3 DNA reads TGTGCCAGCAGTGTAGACAGGGGGAGCACTGAAGCTTTCTTT. Protein product: CASSVDRGSTEAFF.

V gene TRBV7-3 combines with J gene TRBJ1-1; the D is unclear. V lost 2 bases and J 4 bases, leaving 14 bases between the germline ends. This CDR3 contains 15 residues. Per germline, CDR1 SGHTA and CDR2 FQGTGA. CDR3 bases: TGTGCCAGCAGCTTACAGTCTCTAATGGGCACTGAAGCTTTCTTT. Protein product: CASSLQSLMGTEAFF.

This clonotype was observed a few times. The chain couples TRBV5-1 to TRBJ2-1; TRBD2 matches 15 bases. V lost 4 bases, J lost 0 bases, and 17 bases stayed unmatched. Germline V gives CDR1 SGHRS, CDR2 YFSETQ. The CDR3 contains 22 residues. As DNA, the CDR3 is TGCGCCAGCAGCGCCAAAAGAAGACAGGGGACTAGCGGGAGGAGCTCCTACAATGAGCAGTTCTTC. Encoded protein: CASSAKRRQGTSGRSSYNEQFF.

The V gene is TRBV5-1, the J gene TRBJ2-7, with 9 positions matching TRBD1. This CDR3 comprises 15 residues. V shed 4 bases and J 0 bases; nucleotides not matched to a gene: 5. The germline V gene has CDR1 SGHRS and CDR2 YFSETQ. The CDR3 DNA reads TGCGCCAGCAGCGCCGGGACAGGGCCCTCCTACGAGCAGTACTTC. This encodes CASSAGTGPSYEQYF.

This clonotype has a count of ten or more. The J gene is TRBJ2-5, the V gene TRBV18, with a possible D match to TRBD1 (5 bases). The germline V gene has CDR1 KGHSH and CDR2 LQKENI. The V gene lost 3 bases and the J gene lost 4 bases, with 6 bases spanning the gap. The CDR3 covers 12 residues. This CDR3 is CASSPRGETQYF. In DNA form, the CDR3 reads TGTGCCAGCTCACCTAGGGGAGAGACCCAGTACTTC.

J is TRBJ2-1 and V is TRBV20-1, with TRBD1 matching over 7 bases. Germline trimming cut 6 bases from V and 3 bases from J; bases unmatched to any gene: 8. The CDR3 spans 14 residues. Germline V gene data show CDR1 as DFQATT and CDR2 as SNEGSKA (reference sequence). The CDR3 nucleotides are TGCAGTGCCCCGGGACAGAGGGACTACAATGAGCAGTTCTTC. Protein sequence: CSAPGQRDYNEQFF.